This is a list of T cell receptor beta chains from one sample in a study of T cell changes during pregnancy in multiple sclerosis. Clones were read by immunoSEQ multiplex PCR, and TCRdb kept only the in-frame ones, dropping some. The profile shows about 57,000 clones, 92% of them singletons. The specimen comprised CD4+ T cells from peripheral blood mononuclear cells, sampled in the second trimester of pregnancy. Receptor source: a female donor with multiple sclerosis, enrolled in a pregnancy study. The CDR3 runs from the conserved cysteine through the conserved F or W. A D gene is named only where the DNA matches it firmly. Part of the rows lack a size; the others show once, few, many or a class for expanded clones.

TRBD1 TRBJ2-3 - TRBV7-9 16 CASSARDSSSGDTQYF
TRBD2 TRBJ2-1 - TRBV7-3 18 CASSPGRLAGSSYNEQFF
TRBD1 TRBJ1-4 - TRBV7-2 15 CASSPQGQGNEKLFF
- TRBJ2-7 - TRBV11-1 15 CASSFSYRSSYEQYF
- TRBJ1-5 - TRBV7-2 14 CASSIIPRGQPQHF
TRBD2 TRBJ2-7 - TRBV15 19 CATSSDLTRPGTRIYEQYF
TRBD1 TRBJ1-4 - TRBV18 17 CASSPSGDRGLGEKLFF
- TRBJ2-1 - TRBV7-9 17 CASSQRWGRRENNEQFF
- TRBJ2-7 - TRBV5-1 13 CASSPGGFYEQYF
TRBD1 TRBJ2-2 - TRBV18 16 CASSPKGTGSTGELFF
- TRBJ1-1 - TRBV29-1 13 CSVEVDRNTEAFF
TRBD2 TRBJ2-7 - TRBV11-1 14 CASSSREVPYEQYF
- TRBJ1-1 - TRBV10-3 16 CAISVNRWALNTEAFF
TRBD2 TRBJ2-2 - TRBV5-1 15 CASTNSGRALGELFF
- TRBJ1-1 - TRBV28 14 CASSPPGGGRRAFF
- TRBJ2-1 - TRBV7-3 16 CASSLKGTFRNNEQFF
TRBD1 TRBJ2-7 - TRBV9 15 CASSVEPTGVGEQYF
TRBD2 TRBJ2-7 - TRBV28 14 CASSLRGGSYEQYF
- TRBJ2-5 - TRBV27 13 CASSALAGETQYF
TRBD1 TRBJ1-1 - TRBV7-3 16 CASSPTGGTGRSEAFF
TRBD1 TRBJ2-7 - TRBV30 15 CAWSAPTGVSYEQYF
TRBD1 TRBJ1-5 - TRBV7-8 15 CASSPGADRNQPQHF
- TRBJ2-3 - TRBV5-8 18 CASSFGGLVGSFTDTQYF
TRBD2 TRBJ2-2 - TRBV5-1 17 CASSLWGLAANTGELFF
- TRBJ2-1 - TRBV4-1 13 CASSQFYYNEQFF
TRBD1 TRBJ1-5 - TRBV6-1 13 CASSGRGDQPQHF
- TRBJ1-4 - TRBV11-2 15 CASSPKGFANEKLFF
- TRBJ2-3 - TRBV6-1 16 CASSESGTGPTDTQYF
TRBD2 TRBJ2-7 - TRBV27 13 CASSGDYAYEQYF
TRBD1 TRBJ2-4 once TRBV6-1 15 CASSAKGQGAGIQYF